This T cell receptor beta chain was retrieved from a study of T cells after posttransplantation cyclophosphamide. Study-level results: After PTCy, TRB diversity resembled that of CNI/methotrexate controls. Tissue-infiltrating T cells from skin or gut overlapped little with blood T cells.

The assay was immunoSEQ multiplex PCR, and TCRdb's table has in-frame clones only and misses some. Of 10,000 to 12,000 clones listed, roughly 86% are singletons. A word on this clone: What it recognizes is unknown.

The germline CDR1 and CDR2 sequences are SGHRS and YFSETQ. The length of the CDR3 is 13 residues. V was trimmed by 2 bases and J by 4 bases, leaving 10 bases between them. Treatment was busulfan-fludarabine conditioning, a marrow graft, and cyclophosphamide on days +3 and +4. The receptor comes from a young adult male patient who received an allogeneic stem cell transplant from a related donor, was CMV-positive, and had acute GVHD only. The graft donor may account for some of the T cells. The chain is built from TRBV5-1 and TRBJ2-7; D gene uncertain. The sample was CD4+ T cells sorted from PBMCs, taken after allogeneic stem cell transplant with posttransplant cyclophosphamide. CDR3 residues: CASSFLPLYEQYF. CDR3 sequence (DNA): TGCGCCAGCAGCTTTCTCCCTTTATACGAGCAGTACTTC.